The clone carrying this T cell receptor (beta chain) showed up just a few times. Its antigen is undetermined. This specimen belongs to a study of T-cell reconstitution after alpha-beta-depleted transplantation in children. Study results and limitations: A year post-transplant, T-cell counts and diversity derived mostly from newly produced T cells. It was reported that alpha-beta T cells came from several hundred expanded graft clones (about two months after transplant).

It was with unique molecular identifiers that the TCRbeta library was prepared. TCRdb reprocessed the PCR reads with MiXCR, giving one entry per CDR3 protein. The table includes under 35,000 distinct CDR3 sequences, about a sixth detected once. The source material was PBMCs, mostly from graft donor cells, sampled 60 days after TCRalphabeta/CD19-depleted stem cell transplant. The source is a male patient aged 2 to 9 who had a stem cell transplant for acute lymphoblastic leukemia, so the T cells may come from the graft donor.

CDR3 nucleotides: TGTGCCAGCAGTTACGCAGGGGGCGCTAACGAGCAGTACTTC. Amino acids: CASSYAGGANEQYF. V gene TRBV6-2 or TRBV6-3 combines with J gene TRBJ2-7; TRBD1 agrees at 8 bases. This CDR3 has 14 residues. The junction had 5 bases not matched to a gene; V was cut back by 2 bases and J by 5 bases. Germline V CDR1 and CDR2: MNHEY, SVGEGT.